Sequencing of this TCR beta chain was carried out in a study of blood T cell repertoires in COVID-19. Study details: COVID-19 samples, acute and convalescent, were from the United States, Italy and Spain. T cells, B-cell-depleted T cells, or PBMCs supplied cDNA or gDNA.

In the original processing: It was from reference gene primer amplification that nucleated cell counts were estimated. TCRdb's table, derived via immunoSEQ multiplex PCR, lists solely in-frame clones and lacks some. V, J and clone size are those of that table, while D and trimming were read from the DNA. The sample contains fewer than 400,000 clones, about 86% of which appear only once. CDR1 is GTSNPN, CDR2 SVGIG, per germline (reference sequence). The CDR3 runs 14 residues. The ends were cut back, 0 bases at V and 5 bases at J, with 12 bases in the middle. The genes are TRBV30 and TRBJ2-3; D call uncertain. This TCR derives from a man aged 25 to 40 with active or convalescent COVID-19. Sequenced input: peripheral blood. CDR3 bases: TGTGCCTGGAGTGTAGCGAGGCCCCAAGATACGCAGTATTTT. It specifies CAWSVARPQDTQYF. Looking up the rest from reference TRBV30 and TRBJ2-3 gives the full variable domain: SQTIHQWPATLVQPVGSPLSLECTVEGTSNPNLYWYRQAAGRGLQLLFYSVGIGQISSEVPQNLSASRPQDRQFILSSKKLLLSDSGFYLCAWSVARPQDTQYFGPGTRLTVL.